Presented here are 18 T cell receptor beta chains from one specimen sequenced in a study of blood T cells in healthy people across ages. For the second PCR, which ran for 7 to 11 cycles, a sample-barcoded 5' primer and a J-beta primer mix were used. From the 5' RACE reads, TCRdb called clonotypes with MiXCR, one entry per CDR3 protein. The table has roughly 2 million distinct CDR3 sequences, about 49% seen once. Sequenced input: blood. The receptors originated from a middle-aged woman in good health.

The genes are TRBV18 and TRBJ1-2; no reliable D call. There are 13 residues in the CDR3. V lost 3 bases, J lost 1 base, and 6 bases lay in between. Per the germline V gene, CDR1 is KGHSH and CDR2 is LQKENI. CDR3 loop: CASSPDFNYGYTF. The CDR3 region has the DNA TGTGCCAGCTCACCTGACTTTAACTATGGCTACACCTTC.

The CDR3, as DNA: TGTGCCAGCAGCTGGGACAGGGGGCCAGAGACCCAGTACTTC. This translates into CASSWDRGPETQYF. The rearrangement joins TRBV7-2 to TRBJ2-5, with TRBD1 matching over 12 bases. This CDR3 spans 14 amino acids. V lost 4 bases, J lost 4 bases, and 1 base stayed unmatched. The germline CDR1 and CDR2 sequences are SGHTA and FQGNSA.

The chain joins TRBV29-1 to TRBJ2-4; possibly TRBD1 for D (5 bases). The last part of the DNA fits TRBJ2-7 better; the J call may be wrong. CDR1 is SQVTM and CDR2 is ANQGSEA in the germline V gene. The CDR3 spans 13 residues. The CDR3 here is CSVVAGLSYEQYF. The CDR3 nucleotides read TGCAGCGTTGTTGCAGGGCTCTCCTACGAGCAGTACTTC.

J is TRBJ1-4 and V is TRBV18; D is ambiguous. The V end lost 6 bases, the J end lost 2 bases, and 10 bases lay between the germline ends. The germline gives CDR1 KGHSH, CDR2 LQKENI. CDR3 length: 14 residues. The DNA of the CDR3 is TGTGCCAGCTCGCCGGCGGGCACTAATGAAAAACTGTTTTTT. Its protein is CASSPAGTNEKLFF.

This chain joins TRBV10-2 and TRBJ1-6, with D maybe TRBD1 (6 bases). Trimming pared 2 bases from V and 10 bases from J, leaving 12 bases between. The CDR3 loop spans 14 amino acids. Per the germline V gene, CDR1 is WSHSY and CDR2 is SAAADI. CDR3: CASSETGIDSPLHF. The CDR3, as DNA: TGCGCCAGCAGTGAGACAGGGATAGACTCACCCCTCCACTTT.

The V and J genes are TRBV27 and TRBJ1-6; 8 bases line up with TRBD1. CDR1 and CDR2 (germline): MNHEY, SMNVEV (reference sequence). V was clipped by 2 bases and J by 7 bases; unmatched bases: 7. CDR3 size: 16 residues. CDR3 sequence: CASSLAGTGRNSPLHF. CDR3 sequence (DNA): TGTGCCAGCAGTTTAGCTGGGACAGGACGAAATTCACCCCTCCACTTT.

Of note for this clonotype: The junction and the germline gene differ at one end; a read error may be behind it. The rearrangement links TRBV13 to TRBJ2-3; D is possibly TRBD1 (5 bases). Germline V gene data show CDR1 as PRHDT and CDR2 as FYEKMQ (reference sequence). The CDR3 loop spans 13 amino acids. The CDR3 spells CDSSLGATDTQYF. The CDR3 bases are TGTGACAGCAGCTTAGGGGCCACAGATACGCAGTATTTT.

This rearrangement joins TRBV5-4 to TRBJ1-2; no clear D. The CDR3 has 13 amino acids. Germline CDR1 and CDR2: SGHNT and YYREEE (reference sequence). V was clipped by 2 bases and J by 4 bases, with 9 bases between them. This CDR3 reads CASSFGELYGYTF. The CDR3 DNA follows: TGTGCCAGCAGCTTTGGGGAACTCTATGGCTACACCTTC.

This clonotype was detected a few times. The chain carries TRBV5-6 and TRBJ2-4; D could derive from TRBD1 or TRBD2 (5 bases each). Germline V lookup: CDR1 SGHDT, CDR2 YYEEEE. V lost 3 bases, J lost 9 bases, and 16 bases lay in between. This CDR3 region has 14 residues. CDR3 residues: CASSSGTPPIIQYF. CDR3 DNA: TGTGCCAGCAGCTCCGGGACCCCACCGATCATTCAGTACTTC.

This sequence joins TRBV4-1 and TRBJ2-7; no firm D call. The CDR3 spans 16 residues. Germline values: CDR1 MGHRA, CDR2 YSYEKL. Trimming left V 0 bases short and J 4 bases short, with 16 bases between. CDR3 sequence: CASSQEGSPYKYEQYF. The DNA for the CDR3 is TGCGCCAGCAGCCAAGAAGGTTCACCTTACAAATACGAGCAGTACTTC.

The V call is TRBV27, the J call TRBJ1-2; 9 bases fit TRBD1. The V gene's germline CDR1 is MNHEY and CDR2 SMNVEV (reference sequence). This CDR3 region has 15 residues. The V segment lost 6 bases and the J segment 8 bases; nucleotides outside the gene matches: 13. The CDR3 DNA follows: TGTGCCAGCAGCCCCACCCGGGACAGGGTGTCAGGCTACACCTTC. Its translation: CASSPTRDRVSGYTF.

The chain has TRBV29-1 and TRBJ2-7, with D hard to call. Germline lookup yields CDR1 SQVTM and CDR2 ANQGSEA. The CDR3 is 13 amino acids. The V end was cut by 3 bases, the J end by 7 bases, with 16 bases between. The CDR3 DNA follows: TGCAGCGTTGATAGAGCAGGATACAATGAGCAGTACTTC. It specifies CSVDRAGYNEQYF.

The gene calls are TRBV12-3 or TRBV12-4 and TRBJ1-1; D may be TRBD1 (5 bases). V was pared by 6 bases and J by 2 bases, with 13 bases between. CDR3 length: 14 amino acids. The CDR3: CASRDHGTNTEAFF. In DNA form, the CDR3 reads TGTGCCAGCAGGGACCACGGGACCAACACTGAAGCTTTCTTT.

A single count supports this clonotype. The rearrangement links TRBV7-9 to TRBJ2-1; 11 bases match TRBD2. The CDR3 is made up of 17 amino acids. Germline CDR1 reads SEHNR; CDR2 reads FQNEAQ (reference sequence). Unmatched junction bases numbered 5, after V lost 1 base and J lost 3 bases. The chain's CDR3 is CASSLGAGTSGYNEQFF. The CDR3 bases are TGTGCCAGCAGCTTAGGGGCGGGGACTAGCGGCTACAATGAGCAGTTCTTC. The full variable domain, its missing parts supplied by reference TRBV7-9 and TRBJ2-1, is DTGVSQNPRHKITKRGQNVTFRCDPISEHNRLYWYRQTLGQGPEFLTYFQNEAQLEKSRLLSDRFSAERPKGSFSTLEIQRTEQGDSAMYLCASSLGAGTSGYNEQFFGPGTRLTVL.

The rearrangement uses TRBV2 and TRBJ2-7, with D possibly being TRBD1 or TRBD2 (5 bases each). Germline CDR1 reads SNHLY; CDR2 reads FYNNEI. V was trimmed by 3 bases and J by 3 bases, leaving 9 bases between them. The CDR3 is 13 residues long. CDR3 amino acids: CASSEERGYEQYF. The CDR3 DNA sequence: TGTGCCAGCAGTGAGGAGAGGGGCTACGAGCAGTACTTC.

The J gene is TRBJ2-3, the V gene TRBV7-9, with TRBD2 matching 7 bases. The V and J ends lost 5 bases and 7 bases, in that order; junction bases with no gene match: 15. Germline V gene lookup returns CDR1 SEHNR and CDR2 FQNEAQ (reference sequence). The CDR3 contains 16 residues. Written as DNA, the CDR3 is TGTGCCAGCAGCACGACCGGGCTAGCGGTTCCTCATACGCAGTATTTT. This codes for CASSTTGLAVPHTQYF. Supplemented by reference TRBV7-9 and TRBJ2-3, the full variable domain reads DTGVSQNPRHKITKRGQNVTFRCDPISEHNRLYWYRQTLGQGPEFLTYFQNEAQLEKSRLLSDRFSAERPKGSFSTLEIQRTEQGDSAMYLCASSTTGLAVPHTQYFGPGTRLTVL.

The rearrangement joins TRBV12-3 or TRBV12-4 to TRBJ1-5; perhaps TRBD1 as D (6 bases). The CDR3 length is 11 residues. V lost 1 base to trimming and J lost 14 bases, with 9 bases between them. The CDR3 DNA reads TGTGCCAGCAGTTTAGGCCAGGGGAAGCATTTT. Translation: CASSLGQGKHF.

The chain employs TRBV12-3 or TRBV12-4 and TRBJ2-4; no clear D gene. This CDR3 region has 14 residues. With 6 bases removed from V and 15 bases from J, the gap between germline ends came to 24 bases. The CDR3 DNA reads TGTGCCAGCAGAGCTAGTCAGGTGAAAGAGACCCGGTACTTC. This gives the protein CASRASQVKETRYF.